The next 21 T cell receptor beta chains were all read from a single sample in a study of blood T cell repertoires in COVID-19 (dated by TCRdb to the early 2020s). The receptor library was made with the immunoSEQ multiplex PCR assay. TCRdb mirrors the immuneACCESS table, restricted to in-frame sequences. Some clones are absent from its copies; in checked studies, under half trace to an unresolved V gene, and the reason for the others is unknown. For this sample there are approximately 230,000 clones; about 89% appear just once. The leading ten clones occupy around 4% of the sample. Sequencing was done on a sample of PBMCs or T cells enriched from blood (not recorded which). All receptors derive from a woman aged 25 to 39 who had recovered from COVID-19.

This rearrangement joins TRBV27 to TRBJ1-2, with 8 positions matching TRBD1. Trimming removed 8 bases from V and 7 bases from J; junction bases left unmatched: 15. There are 15 residues in the CDR3. The germline V gene has CDR1 MNHEY and CDR2 SMNVEV (reference sequence). CDR3 sequence: CASRSPGTGLLGYTF. In DNA form, the CDR3 reads TGTGCCAGCCGATCTCCCGGGACAGGCCTCCTTGGCTACACCTTC.

Here the CDR3 reads CSVDQGAAYNEQFF. In DNA form, the CDR3 reads TGCAGCGTTGATCAGGGGGCGGCCTACAATGAGCAGTTCTTC. V gene TRBV29-1 combines with J gene TRBJ2-1, with 8 bases aligning to TRBD1. Germline assignment: CDR1 SQVTM and CDR2 ANQGSEA. CDR3 size: 14 residues. V shed 3 bases and J 2 bases; nucleotides not matched to a gene: 3.

The rearrangement links TRBV5-5 to TRBJ1-5, with D perhaps matching TRBD1 (5 bases). The CDR3 covers 15 residues. With 5 bases removed from V and 5 bases from J, the gap between germline ends came to 17 bases. Germline CDR1 SGHKS, CDR2 YYEKEE (reference sequence). This chain's CDR3 is CASSLGASSDQPQHF. The CDR3 region has the DNA TGTGCCAGCAGTTTAGGGGCTTCTTCGGATCAGCCCCAGCATTTT.

This chain uses TRBV6-5 with TRBJ2-3; no clear D gene. The CDR3 runs to 13 residues. Between the trimmed V and J ends, which lost 6 bases and 1 base, there was a span of 8 bases. Germline V gene lookup returns CDR1 MNHEY and CDR2 SVGAGI. CDR3 in DNA: TGTGCCAGCAGGCAGAGCGGCACAGATACGCAGTATTTT. Translation gives CASRQSGTDTQYF.

CDR3 DNA sequence: TGCGCCAGCAGCCAAGAGGACTTCCGCTCCTACGAGCAGTACTTC. Protein: CASSQEDFRSYEQYF. V and J are TRBV4-1 and TRBJ2-7; maybe TRBD2 (5 bases). CDR1 and CDR2 (germline): MGHRA, YSYEKL. The CDR3 has 15 residues. V was cut by 0 bases and J by 0 bases, with 9 bases left in between.

V usage is TRBV28 and J usage is TRBJ2-7; D perhaps matches TRBD1 (5 bases). The germline V gene encodes CDR1 MDHEN and CDR2 SYDVKM. The CDR3 is made up of 13 amino acids. Trimming shortened V by 8 bases and J by 3 bases, and 14 bases separated the two germline ends. The CDR3 nucleotides are TGTGCCAGCTCTACAGGTTTCGTCTACGAGCAGTACTTC. Translating it yields CASSTGFVYEQYF.

The rearrangement links TRBV28 to TRBJ1-6, with D possibly matching TRBD1 (6 bases). There are 14 residues in the CDR3. CDR1 and CDR2 from the germline V gene are MDHEN and SYDVKM. V shed 5 bases and J shed 7 bases, with 12 bases lying between them. This CDR3 reads CASSHRVRNSPLHF. CDR3 coding DNA: TGTGCCAGCAGTCACAGGGTGAGAAATTCACCCCTCCACTTT.

The chain uses TRBV5-3 and TRBJ2-7, with 16 bases lining up with TRBD2. TRBV5-3 is an ORF; its function is uncertain. Trimming removed 1 base from V and 5 bases from J; junction bases left unmatched: 12. The CDR3 consists of 19 residues. CDR3 in DNA: TGTGCCAGAAGCTTGCCGGGACTAGCGGGAGGGCCGAGGTTCGACGAGCAGTACTTC. It yields the protein CARSLPGLAGGPRFDEQYF.

V is TRBV18 and J is TRBJ2-7; 8 bases match TRBD1. The length of the CDR3 is 15 residues. Per germline, CDR1 KGHSH and CDR2 LQKENI. V trimming: 3 bases; J trimming: 4 bases; junction bases outside the gene matches: 8. CDR3 DNA sequence: TGTGCCAGCTCACCTTCCGGGACAGGCATTTACGAGCAGTACTTC. It codes for CASSPSGTGIYEQYF.

This chain uses TRBV6-5 with TRBJ1-1; TRBD1 is a possible D gene (5 bases). V was trimmed by 3 bases and J by 7 bases, leaving 12 bases between them. The CDR3 totals 13 residues. Germline V gives CDR1 MNHEY, CDR2 SVGAGI. Written as DNA, the CDR3 is TGTGCCAGCAGTTATCGATCCCAGGGTGAAGCTTTCTTT. Its translation: CASSYRSQGEAFF.

V gene TRBV18 combines with J gene TRBJ1-2; TRBD1 matches 7 bases. V was clipped by 6 bases and J by 1 base; unmatched bases: 5. Germline V lookup: CDR1 KGHSH, CDR2 LQKENI. The length of the CDR3 is 14 residues. CDR3 sequence (DNA): TGTGCCAGCTCGGCCGGGACAGATAACTATGGCTACACCTTC. The encoded protein is CASSAGTDNYGYTF.

The V gene is TRBV27, the J gene TRBJ2-5, with D tentatively TRBD2 (6 bases). The CDR3 is made up of 13 amino acids. The germline V gene has CDR1 MNHEY and CDR2 SMNVEV (reference sequence). The V gene lost 2 bases and the J gene lost 5 bases, with 9 bases spanning the gap. The CDR3: CASSLRGRETQYF. As DNA, the CDR3 is TGTGCCAGCAGTTTACGAGGGAGGGAGACCCAGTACTTC.

J is TRBJ1-4 and V is TRBV5-1; D uncertain. Germline assignment: CDR1 SGHRS and CDR2 YFSETQ. The CDR3 runs 15 residues. V was pared by 2 bases and J by 0 bases, with 8 bases between. Here the CDR3 DNA reads TGCGCCAGCAGCTTTACAGCTTCAACTAATGAAAAACTGTTTTTT. Protein sequence: CASSFTASTNEKLFF. The full variable domain, rest sourced from reference TRBV5-1 and TRBJ1-4, is KAGVTQTPRYLIKTRGQQVTLSCSPISGHRSVSWYQQTPGQGLQFLFEYFSETQRNKGNFPGRFSGRQFSNSRSEMNVSTLELGDSALYLCASSFTASTNEKLFFGSGTQLSVL.

This sequence joins TRBV4-1 and TRBJ1-4, with 9 bases aligning to TRBD1. The CDR3 length is 15 residues. V shed 4 bases and J 10 bases; nucleotides not matched to a gene: 10. Germline V gene lookup returns CDR1 MGHRA and CDR2 YSYEKL. In nucleotides, the CDR3 is TGCGCCAGCAGCCCTCTGGGGACAGGGCTACCAAAACTGTTTTTT. This codes for CASSPLGTGLPKLFF.

Comments on this clone: Additional DNA sequences in this sample encode the identical CDR3. V usage is TRBV9 and J usage is TRBJ1-1; 9 bases map to TRBD1. Germline loops: CDR1 SGDLS, CDR2 YYNGEE. Trimming removed 2 bases from V and 1 base from J; junction bases left unmatched: 0. The CDR3 is made up of 14 amino acids. The CDR3 DNA reads as TGTGCCAGCAGCGTGGGACAGGGGAACACTGAAGCTTTCTTT. Protein product: CASSVGQGNTEAFF.

The chain joins TRBV28 to TRBJ1-1; 10 bases line up with TRBD1. Germline V gives CDR1 MDHEN, CDR2 SYDVKM. The ends lost 5 bases at V and 10 bases at J; junction bases unmatched: 7. The CDR3 covers 13 residues. The CDR3 sequence: CASSPSDRGLAFF. Written as DNA, the CDR3 is TGTGCCAGCAGTCCGTCAGACAGGGGGCTAGCTTTCTTT.

V usage is TRBV4-3 and J usage is TRBJ2-1; 9 bases line up with TRBD2. This CDR3 spans 16 amino acids. The germline gives CDR1 LGHNA, CDR2 YSLEER. With V trimmed by 3 bases and J by 4 bases, 7 bases remained unmatched. The CDR3 DNA follows: TGCGCCAGCAGCCAGGGGGCTAGCGGGAAATACAATGAGCAGTTCTTC. Its protein product is CASSQGASGKYNEQFF.

The V and J genes are TRBV19 and TRBJ2-5, with D perhaps matching TRBD2 (5 bases). CDR1 is LNHDA and CDR2 is SQIVND in the germline V gene (reference sequence). The V and J ends lost 1 base and 2 bases respectively, with 11 bases between them. The CDR3 loop spans 15 amino acids. The DNA for the CDR3 is TGTGCCAGTAGTATAGGAGCTCGGGGTCAAGAGACCCAGTACTTC. This gives the protein CASSIGARGQETQYF. Full variable domain (outside the CDR3, taken from reference TRBV19 and TRBJ2-5): DGGITQSPKYLFRKEGQNVTLSCEQNLNHDAMYWYRQDPGQGLRLIYYSQIVNDFQKGDIAEGYSVSREKKESFPLTVTSAQKNPTAFYLCASSIGARGQETQYFGPGTRLLVL.

V usage is TRBV28 and J usage is TRBJ2-7, with D tentatively TRBD1 (6 bases). The CDR3 loop spans 14 amino acids. V shed 6 bases and J shed 4 bases, with 16 bases lying between them. Germline CDR1 is MDHEN and CDR2 is SYDVKM. The CDR3 coding sequence is TGTGCCAGCAGGGACCTTGGACAGTTATACGAGCAGTACTTC. It yields the protein CASRDLGQLYEQYF. The full variable domain, with the rest looked up from reference TRBV28 and TRBJ2-7, is DVKVTQSSRYLVKRTGEKVFLECVQDMDHENMFWYRQDPGLGLRLIYFSYDVKMKEKGDIPEGYSVSREKKERFSLILESASTNQTSMYLCASRDLGQLYEQYFGPGTRLTVT.

This clone was seen just once. The chain couples TRBV28 to TRBJ2-5, with 13 bases identical to TRBD2. CDR1 and CDR2 (germline): MDHEN, SYDVKM. Germline trimming cut 5 bases from V and 5 bases from J; bases unmatched to any gene: 5. This CDR3 has 15 residues. CDR3: CASSLGLAGVETQYF. The CDR3 region has the DNA TGTGCCAGCAGTCTAGGACTAGCGGGAGTTGAGACCCAGTACTTC.

This chain links TRBV7-9 with TRBJ1-3, with D possibly TRBD1 on 5 matching bases. CDR1 is SEHNR and CDR2 is FQNEAQ in the germline V gene (reference sequence). CDR3 length: 14 residues. Trimming shortened V by 8 bases and J by 2 bases, and 13 bases separated the two germline ends. The CDR3 sequence: CASAGGTTGNTIYF. The CDR3 coding sequence is TGTGCCAGCGCCGGGGGTACTACTGGAAACACCATATATTTT.